This T cell receptor (beta chain) appears in the sequencing data of a study of shared clonotypes between healthy human individuals. CD45RO-negative, CCR7-positively selected cells formed the naive CD8 fraction, excluding terminally differentiated effector memory CD45RA+ cells. Findings of the study overall: With few donors, the genetic and exposure-history diversity represented was limited.

Trimming removed 4 bases from V and 0 bases from J, with 11 bases in between. CDR1 is SGDLS, CDR2 YYNGEE, per germline. This CDR3 has 15 amino acids. Worth noting for this clone: Its antigen is as yet unknown.

Data came from immunoSEQ multiplex PCR; TCRdb stores just in-frame clones and leaves some out. The data show about 800,000 clones, approximately 97% seen once. This receptor was obtained from a man aged 30-40 years in good health. Sample: naive CD8+ T cells sorted from blood. The V call is TRBV9, the J call TRBJ2-1; tentative D call: TRBD1 (5 bases). CDR3 region: CASSITGSSYNEQFF. The CDR3 DNA reads as TGTGCCAGCAGCATTACAGGTAGCTCCTACAATGAGCAGTTCTTC.